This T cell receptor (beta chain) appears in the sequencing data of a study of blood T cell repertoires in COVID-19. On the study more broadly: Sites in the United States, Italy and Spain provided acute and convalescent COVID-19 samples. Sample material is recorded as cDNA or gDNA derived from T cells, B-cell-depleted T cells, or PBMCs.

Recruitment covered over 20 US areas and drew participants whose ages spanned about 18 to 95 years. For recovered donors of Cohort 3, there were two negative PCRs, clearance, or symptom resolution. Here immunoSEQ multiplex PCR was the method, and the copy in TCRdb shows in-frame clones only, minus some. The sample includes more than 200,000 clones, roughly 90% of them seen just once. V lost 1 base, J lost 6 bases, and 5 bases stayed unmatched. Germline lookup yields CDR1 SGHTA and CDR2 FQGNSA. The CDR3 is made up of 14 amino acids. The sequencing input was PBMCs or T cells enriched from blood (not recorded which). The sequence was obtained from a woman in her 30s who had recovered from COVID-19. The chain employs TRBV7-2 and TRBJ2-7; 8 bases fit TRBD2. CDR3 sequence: CASSLGPGGVEQYF. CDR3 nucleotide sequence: TGTGCCAGCAGCTTAGGCCCGGGAGGGGTCGAGCAGTACTTC.